What follows is one T cell receptor beta chain and its context. The data originate from a study of blood T cell repertoires in COVID-19. Study-wide background: Acute and convalescent COVID-19 samples came from the United States, Italy and Spain. The analysed material was cDNA or gDNA that came from T cells, B-cell-depleted T cells, or PBMCs.

The germline gives CDR1 SGHVS, CDR2 FQNEAQ. This CDR3 comprises 14 residues. V lost 2 bases, J lost 3 bases, and 10 bases lay in between. In the original processing: Estimation of nucleated cell counts was performed using reference gene primer amplification. Using immunoSEQ multiplex PCR, the repertoire was profiled, and TCRdb retains in-frame clones only, with some absent. From that table come the V and J calls and clone size; the DNA was used to work out D and trimming. The table includes about 250,000 clones, roughly 88% detected once. The TCR originated in a woman in her 40s who had recovered from COVID-19. The sequencing input was peripheral blood. The rearrangement links TRBV7-8 to TRBJ2-5; D is perhaps TRBD2 (6 bases). The CDR3 region is CASSLRAGKETQYF. The CDR3 nucleotides read TGTGCCAGCAGCTTAAGAGCGGGCAAAGAGACCCAGTACTTC.